This record looks at one T cell receptor beta chain sequence and its context. The antigen is not known. The template switching step added UMIs that contained a 6-nucleotide sample barcode. Reanalyzing the 5' RACE reads, TCRdb keeps one entry per CDR3 protein, without DNA. In all, the sample yields fewer than 350,000 distinct CDR3 sequences. These data are taken from a study of monozygotic twins with inflammatory bowel disease. Notes on the study in general: Evidence did not back any single strong signal or clonotype linked to IBD. Inverse Simpson values showed less TCRbeta diversity in IBD patients than in their healthy co-twins.

CDR3 length: 14 residues. CDR1 and CDR2 from the germline V gene are MDHEN and SYDVKM. The J gene is TRBJ2-5, the V gene TRBV28; TCRdb selects TRBD1, and the lack of DNA leaves this call unchecked. Sequencing input: blood. This receptor was taken from a human donor with ulcerative colitis or Crohn's disease, or a healthy co-twin of an affected twin (not recorded which). The CDR3: CASRFAGTLETQYF.